The clone carrying this T cell receptor beta chain was seen at least ten times. This entry is derived from a study of T-cell memory formation after mild COVID-19. A single record per CDR3 protein comes from TCRdb applying MiXCR to the 5' RACE reads. The data hold over 50,000 distinct CDR3 sequences, with around 9.7% observed a single time. The CDR3 loop spans 14 amino acids. Germline CDR1 SGHRS, CDR2 YFSETQ. The ends were cut back, 4 bases at V and 1 base at J, with 11 bases in the middle. This receptor was taken from an adult woman who had mild COVID-19 (a few samples of this study predate the infection). Cell type and time point are not known. What was sequenced was PBMCs or a T cell subset sorted from them (not recorded which). The chain recombines TRBV5-1 with TRBJ1-1, with a possible D match to TRBD1 (5 bases). CDR3 amino acids: CASSGGRTNTEAFF. CDR3 nucleotide sequence: TGCGCCAGCAGCGGGGGACGGACGAACACTGAAGCTTTCTTT.